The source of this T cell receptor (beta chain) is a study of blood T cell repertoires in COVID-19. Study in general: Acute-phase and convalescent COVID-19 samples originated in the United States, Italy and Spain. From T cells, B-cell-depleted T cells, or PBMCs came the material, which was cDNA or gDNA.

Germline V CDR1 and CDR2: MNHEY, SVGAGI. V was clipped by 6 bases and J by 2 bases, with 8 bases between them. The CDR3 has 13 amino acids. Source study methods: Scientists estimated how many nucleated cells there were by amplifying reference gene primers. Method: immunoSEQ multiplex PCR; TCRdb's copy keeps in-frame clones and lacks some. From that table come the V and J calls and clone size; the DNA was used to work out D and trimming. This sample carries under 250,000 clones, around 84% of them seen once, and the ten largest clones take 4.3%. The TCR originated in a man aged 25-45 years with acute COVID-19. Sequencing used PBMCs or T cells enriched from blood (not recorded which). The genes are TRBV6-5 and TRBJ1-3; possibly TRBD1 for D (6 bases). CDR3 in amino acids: CASSGQTGNTIYF. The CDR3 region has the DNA TGTGCCAGCAGCGGACAGACTGGAAACACCATATATTTT.